A single sample gave rise to the 22 T cell receptor beta chains below, sequenced in a study of T cell responses to AZD1222 COVID-19 vaccine. Measured with immunoSEQ multiplex PCR; TCRdb has only the in-frame clones, and not every one. The sample has about 100,000 clones; about 89% are singletons. The specimen comprised peripheral blood, sampled 28 days after the second dose of the MenACWY control vaccine. These receptors all stem from an adult who received the MenACWY meningococcal vaccine as a control.

The chain has TRBV4-3 and TRBJ1-1; D gene uncertain. CDR1 and CDR2 (germline): LGHNA, YSLEER. The CDR3 sequence is 15 residues long. The V end was cut by 1 base, the J end by 1 base, with 10 bases between. CDR3 DNA sequence: TGCGCCAGCAGCCAAGTGTCAGGCCGGAACACTGAAGCTTTCTTT. Its protein product is CASSQVSGRNTEAFF.

The gene calls are TRBV7-3 and TRBJ1-1; D call uncertain. CDR3 length: 13 residues. Germline CDR1 reads SGHTA; CDR2 reads FQGTGA. The ends were cut back, 5 bases at V and 2 bases at J, with 9 bases in the middle. Written as DNA, the CDR3 is TGTGCCAGCAGCATTTCGGGAAACACTGAAGCTTTCTTT. Translation: CASSISGNTEAFF. The entire variable domain, with the rest obtained from reference TRBV7-3 and TRBJ1-1, is as follows: GAGVSQTPSNKVTEKGKYVELRCDPISGHTALYWYRQSLGQGPEFLIYFQGTGAADDSGLPNDRFFAVRPEGSVSTLKIQRTERGDSAVYLCASSISGNTEAFFGQGTRLTVV.

V gene TRBV5-1 combines with J gene TRBJ2-7; no clear D gene. Germline-derived CDR1 and CDR2 are SGHRS and YFSETQ. V shed 4 bases and J shed 5 bases, with 10 bases lying between them. This CDR3 is 12 amino acids long. The CDR3 loop is CASSTDAHEQYF. CDR3 DNA sequence: TGCGCCAGCAGCACGGATGCCCACGAGCAGTACTTC.

This chain uses TRBV20-1 with TRBJ1-6; no definite D call. The CDR3 sequence is 11 residues long. V was trimmed by 1 base and J by 10 bases, leaving 5 bases between them. Germline lookup yields CDR1 DFQATT and CDR2 SNEGSKA (reference sequence). The CDR3 spells CSARVGSPLHF. The CDR3 bases are TGCAGTGCTAGAGTTGGGTCACCCCTCCACTTT.

This clone has more than one count but fewer than ten. The chain carries TRBV3-1 (or the pseudogene TRBV3-2) and TRBJ1-6, with D possibly TRBD1 on 5 matching bases. Deletions cut 1 base from V and 10 bases from J, with 14 bases between. This CDR3 comprises 15 residues. Germline V gives CDR1 LGHDT, CDR2 YNNKEL (reference sequence). The CDR3 coding sequence is TGTGCCAGCAGCCAAGGAGGGACGGGCGGCTCACCCCTCCACTTT. It yields the protein CASSQGGTGGSPLHF.

This clone was picked up a small number of times. The chain has TRBV7-9 and TRBJ2-7; D is ambiguous. Germline V gene lookup returns CDR1 SEHNR and CDR2 FQNEAQ (reference sequence). Trimming shortened V by 5 bases and J by 0 bases, and 14 bases separated the two germline ends. The CDR3 is 15 residues long. The CDR3 here is CASSPSPTASYEQYF. In DNA form, the CDR3 reads TGTGCCAGCAGCCCCTCGCCGACGGCCTCCTACGAGCAGTACTTC.

The rearrangement joins TRBV5-1 to TRBJ2-2; a weak D match, TRBD1 (6 bases). The V gene lost 2 bases and the J gene lost 7 bases, with 12 bases spanning the gap. The CDR3 runs 14 residues. Germline V gives CDR1 SGHRS, CDR2 YFSETQ. The CDR3 sequence: CASSFTGFGGELFF. The CDR3 bases are TGCGCCAGCAGCTTTACAGGGTTTGGCGGGGAGCTGTTTTTT.

The rearrangement uses TRBV20-1 and TRBJ1-5; weak D call: TRBD1 (5 bases). V was shortened by 3 bases and J by 2 bases, with 14 bases between the two germline ends. Germline CDR1 and CDR2: DFQATT and SNEGSKA (reference sequence). There are 15 residues in the CDR3. The CDR3 DNA reads as TGCAGTGCTAGTCGAGGGGAAGTCGGCAATCAGCCCCAGCATTTT. Protein product: CSASRGEVGNQPQHF.

This clone was detected once. This rearrangement joins TRBV29-1 to TRBJ1-1; D unresolved. V gave up 8 bases and J gave up 6 bases, with 19 bases separating them. CDR1 and CDR2 from the germline V gene are SQVTM and ANQGSEA. The CDR3 totals 13 residues. For the CDR3, the DNA is TGCAGCTCCAATATCGTAGGCAGCTCTGAAGCTTTCTTT. Translating it yields CSSNIVGSSEAFF.

V is TRBV6-5 and J is TRBJ1-1, with D hard to call. This CDR3 is 14 amino acids long. Trimming pared 3 bases from V and 5 bases from J, leaving 13 bases between. Germline assignment: CDR1 MNHEY and CDR2 SVGAGI. The CDR3, as DNA: TGTGCCAGCAGTTATGGGCGGACTACTACTGAAGCTTTCTTT. Amino acids: CASSYGRTTTEAFF.

This clone was recorded only once. The chain carries TRBV19 and TRBJ1-3; TRBD1 might be the D (6 bases). The CDR3 runs to 16 residues. Germline CDR1 LNHDA, CDR2 SQIVND (reference sequence). V lost 9 bases, J lost 0 bases, and 18 bases lay in between. The CDR3 region is CASRTGAFASGNTIYF. For the CDR3, the DNA is TGTGCCAGCCGGACGGGGGCGTTCGCCTCTGGAAACACCATATATTTT. Full variable domain (rest looked up from reference TRBV19 and TRBJ1-3): DGGITQSPKYLFRKEGQNVTLSCEQNLNHDAMYWYRQDPGQGLRLIYYSQIVNDFQKGDIAEGYSVSREKKESFPLTVTSAQKNPTAFYLCASRTGAFASGNTIYFGEGSWLTVV.

The V call is TRBV28, the J call TRBJ1-2, with a tentative D call TRBD1 (6 bases). The CDR3 extends over 16 amino acids. The germline gives CDR1 MDHEN, CDR2 SYDVKM. V lost 1 base and J 8 bases, leaving 20 bases between the germline ends. As DNA, the CDR3 is TGTGCCAGCAGTTTATACGCCATTAACAGGGCCAGCGGCTACACCTTC. Translated: CASSLYAINRASGYTF.

This chain joins TRBV6-2 or TRBV6-3 and TRBJ2-7; tentative D call: TRBD2 (5 bases). Germline V lookup: CDR1 MNHEY, CDR2 SVGEGT. The length of the CDR3 is 12 residues. Trimming pared 6 bases from V and 7 bases from J, leaving 13 bases between. The DNA of the CDR3 is TGTGCCAGCAGCCGGACTTCCATTGAGCAGTACTTC. Encoded protein: CASSRTSIEQYF.

The J gene is TRBJ1-2, the V gene TRBV10-3; TRBD1 is a possible D gene (5 bases). The V gene lost 5 bases and the J gene lost 4 bases, with 11 bases spanning the gap. This CDR3 region has 13 residues. CDR1 and CDR2 (germline): ENHRY, SYGVKD. CDR3 in amino acids: CAISTDRLYGYTF. As DNA, the CDR3 is TGTGCCATCAGTACCGACAGACTCTATGGCTACACCTTC.

J is TRBJ1-1 and V is TRBV19; TRBD1 matches at 10 bases. CDR1 is LNHDA, CDR2 SQIVND, per germline (reference sequence). V was pared by 4 bases and J by 0 bases, with 8 bases of the junction left unmatched. The CDR3 length is 17 residues. The CDR3 nucleotides read TGTGCCAGTAGTACCAACCGGGACAGGGGAATGAACACTGAAGCTTTCTTT. Encoded protein: CASSTNRDRGMNTEAFF.

The gene calls are TRBV7-2 and TRBJ1-3; D is unresolved. Trimming left V 0 bases short and J 0 bases short, with 9 bases between. CDR1 and CDR2 from the germline V gene are SGHTA and FQGNSA. The CDR3 is 16 residues long. This CDR3 is CASSLAPAPSGNTIYF. The CDR3 nucleotides read TGTGCCAGCAGCTTAGCCCCGGCCCCCTCTGGAAACACCATATATTTT.

This rearrangement joins TRBV23-1 to TRBJ1-3; D may be TRBD1 (6 bases). TRBV23-1 falls under the ORF class, with uncertain function. The V and J ends lost 0 bases and 0 bases respectively, with 6 bases between them. This CDR3 has 15 amino acids. CDR3 region: CASSQSGGSGNTIYF. For the CDR3, the DNA is TGCGCCAGCAGTCAATCAGGGGGCTCTGGAAACACCATATATTTT.

The chain couples TRBV3-1 (or the pseudogene TRBV3-2) to TRBJ2-7, with D possibly matching TRBD2 (6 bases). The germline gives CDR1 LGHDT, CDR2 YNNKEL (reference sequence). The length of the CDR3 is 14 residues. Trimming removed 0 bases at V and 12 bases at J, with 18 bases between. CDR3 in amino acids: CASSQDGSGRGWYF. The CDR3 DNA reads as TGTGCCAGCAGCCAAGACGGCTCTGGCCGGGGGTGGTACTTC.

J is TRBJ1-5 and V is TRBV7-9, with D hard to call. CDR1 is SEHNR, CDR2 FQNEAQ, per germline (reference sequence). This CDR3 has 12 amino acids. Trimming pared 7 bases from V and 0 bases from J, leaving 4 bases between. The CDR3 protein is CASTNSNQPQHF. In nucleotides, the CDR3 is TGTGCCAGCACCAATAGCAATCAGCCCCAGCATTTT. Supplemented by reference TRBV7-9 and TRBJ1-5, the full variable domain reads DTGVSQNPRHKITKRGQNVTFRCDPISEHNRLYWYRQTLGQGPEFLTYFQNEAQLEKSRLLSDRFSAERPKGSFSTLEIQRTEQGDSAMYLCASTNSNQPQHFGDGTRLSIL.

The rearrangement links TRBV6-1 to TRBJ1-6, with 7 bases lining up with TRBD1. CDR3 length: 14 amino acids. Germline loops: CDR1 MNHNS, CDR2 SASEGT. V shed 3 bases, J shed 8 bases, and the junction held 4 bases outside the gene matches. In DNA, the CDR3 is TGTGCCAGCAGTGAGGACAGGCGCCATTCACCCCTCCACTTT. Translated: CASSEDRRHSPLHF.

The chain has TRBV10-3 and TRBJ2-1, with 9 bases fitting TRBD1. The V gene end was trimmed by 4 bases and the J gene end by 4 bases; junction bases not matched to a gene: 2. The CDR3 covers 14 residues. Germline CDR1 ENHRY, CDR2 SYGVKD. The chain's CDR3 is CAISGGTGYNEQFF. In DNA, the CDR3 is TGTGCCATCAGTGGGGGGACAGGGTACAATGAGCAGTTCTTC.

The chain is built from TRBV6-5 and TRBJ2-7, with unresolved D. The CDR3 spans 13 residues. The V end lost 7 bases, the J end lost 2 bases, and 12 bases lay between the germline ends. Per the germline V gene, CDR1 is MNHEY and CDR2 is SVGAGI. In nucleotides, the CDR3 is TGTGCCAGCAACGACCCCAACACCTACGAGCAGTACTTC. Translating it yields CASNDPNTYEQYF.